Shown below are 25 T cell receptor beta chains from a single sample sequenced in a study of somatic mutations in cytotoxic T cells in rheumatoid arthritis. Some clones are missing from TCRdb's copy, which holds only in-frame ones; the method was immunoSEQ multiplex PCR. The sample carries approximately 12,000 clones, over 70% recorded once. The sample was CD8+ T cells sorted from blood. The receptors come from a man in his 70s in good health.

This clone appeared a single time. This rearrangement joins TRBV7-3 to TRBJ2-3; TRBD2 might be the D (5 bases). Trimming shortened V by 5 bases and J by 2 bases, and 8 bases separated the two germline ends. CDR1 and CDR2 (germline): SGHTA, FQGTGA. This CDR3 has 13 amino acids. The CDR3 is CASSADFTDTQYF. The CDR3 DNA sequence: TGTGCCAGCAGCGCGGACTTCACAGATACGCAGTATTTT. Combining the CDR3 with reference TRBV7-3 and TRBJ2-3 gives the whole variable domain GAGVSQTPSNKVTEKGKYVELRCDPISGHTALYWYRQSLGQGPEFLIYFQGTGAADDSGLPNDRFFAVRPEGSVSTLKIQRTERGDSAVYLCASSADFTDTQYFGPGTRLTVL.

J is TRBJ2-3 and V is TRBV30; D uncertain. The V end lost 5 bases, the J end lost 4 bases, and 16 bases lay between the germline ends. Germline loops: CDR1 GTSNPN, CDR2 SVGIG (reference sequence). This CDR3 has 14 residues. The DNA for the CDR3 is TGTGCCTGGTCCGTCTCCCGGCTAGCAGATACGCAGTATTTT. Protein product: CAWSVSRLADTQYF. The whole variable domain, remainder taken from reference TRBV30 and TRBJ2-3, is SQTIHQWPATLVQPVGSPLSLECTVEGTSNPNLYWYRQAAGRGLQLLFYSVGIGQISSEVPQNLSASRPQDRQFILSSKKLLLSDSGFYLCAWSVSRLADTQYFGPGTRLTVL.

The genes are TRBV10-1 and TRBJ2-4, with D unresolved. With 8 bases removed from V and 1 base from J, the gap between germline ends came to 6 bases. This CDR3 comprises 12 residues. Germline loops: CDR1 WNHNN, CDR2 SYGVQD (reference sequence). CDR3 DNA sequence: TGCGCCAGCCTGGGGGCCAAAAACATTCAGTACTTC. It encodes CASLGAKNIQYF.

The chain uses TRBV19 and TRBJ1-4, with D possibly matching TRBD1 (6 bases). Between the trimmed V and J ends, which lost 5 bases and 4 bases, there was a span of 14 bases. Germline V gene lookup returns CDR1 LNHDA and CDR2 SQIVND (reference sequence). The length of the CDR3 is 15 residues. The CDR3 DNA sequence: TGTGCCAGTAGTCCCGGGACACTGGGTAATGAAAAACTGTTTTTT. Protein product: CASSPGTLGNEKLFF.

CDR3 sequence: CASSATGGGTEAFF. The CDR3 DNA sequence: TGTGCCAGCAGTGCGACAGGGGGAGGGACTGAAGCTTTCTTT. The V and J genes are TRBV7-8 and TRBJ1-1, with 9 bases lining up with TRBD1. This CDR3 contains 14 residues. V shed 6 bases, J shed 5 bases, and the junction held 7 bases outside the gene matches. Germline lookup yields CDR1 SGHVS and CDR2 FQNEAQ.

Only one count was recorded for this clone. The CDR3 loop is CASSEALGAGELFF. Here the CDR3 DNA reads TGTGCCAGCAGTGAAGCATTGGGGGCCGGGGAGCTGTTTTTT. The genes are TRBV2 and TRBJ2-2; TRBD1 or TRBD2 may be the D gene (5 bases each). CDR1 and CDR2 from the germline V gene are SNHLY and FYNNEI. This CDR3 is 14 amino acids long. V lost 0 bases, J lost 6 bases, and 8 bases lay in between.

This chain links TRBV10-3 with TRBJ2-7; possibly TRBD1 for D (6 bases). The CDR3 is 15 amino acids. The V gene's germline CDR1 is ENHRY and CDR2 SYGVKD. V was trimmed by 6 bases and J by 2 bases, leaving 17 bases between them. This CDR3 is CAISRLEDRTYEQYF. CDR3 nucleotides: TGTGCCATCAGCCGACTTGAGGACAGAACCTACGAGCAGTACTTC.

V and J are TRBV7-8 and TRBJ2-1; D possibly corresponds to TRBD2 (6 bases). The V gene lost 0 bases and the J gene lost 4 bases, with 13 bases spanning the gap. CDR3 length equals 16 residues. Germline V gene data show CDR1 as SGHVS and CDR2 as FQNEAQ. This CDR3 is CASSLAPQRAYNEQFF. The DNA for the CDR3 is TGTGCCAGCAGCTTAGCGCCCCAGCGGGCTTACAATGAGCAGTTCTTC.

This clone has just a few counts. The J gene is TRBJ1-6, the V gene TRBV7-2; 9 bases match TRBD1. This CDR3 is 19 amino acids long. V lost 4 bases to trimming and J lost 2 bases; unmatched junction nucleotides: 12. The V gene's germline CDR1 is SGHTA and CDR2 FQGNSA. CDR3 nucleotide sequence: TGTGCCAGCAGCTCTAGGACAGGGGCGCGAGGTACCTATAATTCACCCCTCCACTTT. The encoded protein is CASSSRTGARGTYNSPLHF. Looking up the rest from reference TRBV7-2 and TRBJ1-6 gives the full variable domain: GAGVSQSPSNKVTEKGKDVELRCDPISGHTALYWYRQSLGQGLEFLIYFQGNSAPDKSGLPSDRFSAERTGGSVSTLTIQRTQQEDSAVYLCASSSRTGARGTYNSPLHFGNGTRLTVT.

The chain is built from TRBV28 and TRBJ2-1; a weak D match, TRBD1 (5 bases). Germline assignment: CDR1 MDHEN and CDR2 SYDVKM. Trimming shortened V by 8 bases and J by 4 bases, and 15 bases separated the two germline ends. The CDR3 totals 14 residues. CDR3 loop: CASSGPSRYNEQFF. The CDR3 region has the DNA TGTGCCAGCTCAGGGCCTTCCCGGTACAATGAGCAGTTCTTC.

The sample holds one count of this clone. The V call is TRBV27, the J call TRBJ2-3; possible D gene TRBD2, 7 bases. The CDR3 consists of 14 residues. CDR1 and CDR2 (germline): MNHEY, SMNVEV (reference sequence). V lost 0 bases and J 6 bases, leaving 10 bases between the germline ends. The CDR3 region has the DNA TGTGCCAGCAGTTTATCAGGGGGGGGTGATACGCAGTATTTT. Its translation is CASSLSGGGDTQYF.

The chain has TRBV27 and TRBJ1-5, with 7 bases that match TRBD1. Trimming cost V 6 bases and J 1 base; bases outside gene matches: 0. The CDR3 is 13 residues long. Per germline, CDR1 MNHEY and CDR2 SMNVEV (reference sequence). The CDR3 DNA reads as TGTGCCAGCAGGACAGGGAGCAATCAGCCCCAGCATTTT. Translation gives CASRTGSNQPQHF.

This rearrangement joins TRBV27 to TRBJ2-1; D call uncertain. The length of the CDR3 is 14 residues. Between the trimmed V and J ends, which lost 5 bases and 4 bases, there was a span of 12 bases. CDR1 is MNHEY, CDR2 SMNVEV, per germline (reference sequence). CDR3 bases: TGTGCCAGCAGTCCCCTTGAAGCGTACAATGAGCAGTTCTTC. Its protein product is CASSPLEAYNEQFF.

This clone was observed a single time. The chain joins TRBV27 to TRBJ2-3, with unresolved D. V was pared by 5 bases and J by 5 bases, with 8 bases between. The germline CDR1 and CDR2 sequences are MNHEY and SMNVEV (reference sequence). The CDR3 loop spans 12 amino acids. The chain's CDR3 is CASSANLDTQYF. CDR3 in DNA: TGTGCCAGCAGTGCGAACTTAGATACGCAGTATTTT.

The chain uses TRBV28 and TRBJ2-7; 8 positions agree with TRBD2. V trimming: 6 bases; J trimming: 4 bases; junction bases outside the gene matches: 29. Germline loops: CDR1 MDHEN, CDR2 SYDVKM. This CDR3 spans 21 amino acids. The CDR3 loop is CASRVLAGGREMSGMGYEQYF. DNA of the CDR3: TGTGCCAGCAGGGTTTTGGCGGGGGGAAGAGAAATGAGCGGAATGGGGTACGAGCAGTACTTC. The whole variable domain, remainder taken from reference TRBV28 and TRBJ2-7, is DVKVTQSSRYLVKRTGEKVFLECVQDMDHENMFWYRQDPGLGLRLIYFSYDVKMKEKGDIPEGYSVSREKKERFSLILESASTNQTSMYLCASRVLAGGREMSGMGYEQYFGPGTRLTVT.

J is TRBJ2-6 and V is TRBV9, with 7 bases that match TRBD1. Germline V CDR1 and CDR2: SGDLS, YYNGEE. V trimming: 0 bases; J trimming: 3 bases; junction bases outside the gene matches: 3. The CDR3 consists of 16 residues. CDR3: CASSVEGAGGANVLTF. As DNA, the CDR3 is TGTGCCAGCAGCGTAGAGGGGGCGGGTGGGGCCAACGTCCTGACTTTC.

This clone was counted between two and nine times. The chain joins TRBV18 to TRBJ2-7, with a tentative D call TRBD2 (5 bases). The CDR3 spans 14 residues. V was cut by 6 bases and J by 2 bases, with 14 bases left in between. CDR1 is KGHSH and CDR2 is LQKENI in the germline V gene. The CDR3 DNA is TGTGCCAGCTCTAGCGAGAACACTGCCTACGAGCAGTACTTC. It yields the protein CASSSENTAYEQYF.

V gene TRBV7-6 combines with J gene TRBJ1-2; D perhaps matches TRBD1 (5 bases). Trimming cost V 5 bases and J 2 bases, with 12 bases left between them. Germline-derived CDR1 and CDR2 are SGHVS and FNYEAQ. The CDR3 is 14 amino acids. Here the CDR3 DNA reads TGTGCCAGCAGCCCGCTGGGGGGGAACTATGGCTACACCTTC. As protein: CASSPLGGNYGYTF.

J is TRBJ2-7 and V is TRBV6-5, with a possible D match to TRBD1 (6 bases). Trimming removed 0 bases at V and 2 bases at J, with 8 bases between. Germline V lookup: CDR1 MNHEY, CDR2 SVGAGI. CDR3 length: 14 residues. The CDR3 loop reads CASSYSAGAYEQYF. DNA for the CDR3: TGTGCCAGCAGTTACTCGGCAGGGGCCTACGAGCAGTACTTC.

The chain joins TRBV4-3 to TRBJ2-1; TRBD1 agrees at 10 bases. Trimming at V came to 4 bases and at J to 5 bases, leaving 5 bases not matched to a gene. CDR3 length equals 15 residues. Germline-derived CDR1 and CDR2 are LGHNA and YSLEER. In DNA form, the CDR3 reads TGCGCCAGCAGCCCCGGGACAGGGGTCGACAATGAGCAGTTCTTC. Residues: CASSPGTGVDNEQFF.

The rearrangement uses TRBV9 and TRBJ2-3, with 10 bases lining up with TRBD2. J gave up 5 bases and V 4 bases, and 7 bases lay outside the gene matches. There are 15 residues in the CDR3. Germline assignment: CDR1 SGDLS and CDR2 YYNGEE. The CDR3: CASSPGAGGQDTQYF. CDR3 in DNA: TGTGCCAGCAGCCCCGGAGCGGGAGGGCAAGATACGCAGTATTTT.

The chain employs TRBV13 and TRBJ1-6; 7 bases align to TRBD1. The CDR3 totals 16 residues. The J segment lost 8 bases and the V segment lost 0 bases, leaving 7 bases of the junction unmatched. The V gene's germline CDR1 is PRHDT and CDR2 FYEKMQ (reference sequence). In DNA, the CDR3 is TGTGCCAGCAGCTTAGGGGTCAGGGGGATTTATTCACCCCTCCACTTT. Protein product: CASSLGVRGIYSPLHF.

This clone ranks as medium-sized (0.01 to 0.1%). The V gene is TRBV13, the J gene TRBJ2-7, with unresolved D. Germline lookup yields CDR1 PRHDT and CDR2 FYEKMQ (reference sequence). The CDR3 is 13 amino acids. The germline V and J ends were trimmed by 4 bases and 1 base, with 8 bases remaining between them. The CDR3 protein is CASSSAESYEQYF. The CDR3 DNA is TGTGCCAGCAGCTCCGCGGAGTCCTACGAGCAGTACTTC.

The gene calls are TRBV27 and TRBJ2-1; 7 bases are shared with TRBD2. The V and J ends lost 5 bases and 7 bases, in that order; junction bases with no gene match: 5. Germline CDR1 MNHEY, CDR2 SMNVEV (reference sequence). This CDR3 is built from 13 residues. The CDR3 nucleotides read TGTGCCAGCAGTACGAGTAGCGGGAATGAGCAGTTCTTC. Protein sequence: CASSTSSGNEQFF.

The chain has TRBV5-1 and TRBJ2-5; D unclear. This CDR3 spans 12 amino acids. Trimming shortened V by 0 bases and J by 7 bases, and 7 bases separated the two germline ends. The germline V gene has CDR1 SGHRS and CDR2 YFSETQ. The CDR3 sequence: CASSLGRRTQYF. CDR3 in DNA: TGCGCCAGCAGCTTGGGACGTAGGACCCAGTACTTC.